This TCR beta chain was identified in a study of blood T cell repertoires in COVID-19. Clinical histories supplied by participants themselves formed the basis of cohort assignment. Data came from immunoSEQ multiplex PCR; TCRdb stores just in-frame clones and leaves some out. Altogether approximately 240,000 clones are present, around nine tenths being singletons, with the ten largest covering around 2%. Per germline, CDR1 MNHEY and CDR2 SVGEGT. The CDR3 length is 13 residues. J was trimmed by 11 bases and V by 1 base; bases with no gene match: 4. The sequenced material came from PBMCs or T cells enriched from blood (not recorded which). The rearrangement links TRBV6-2 or TRBV6-3 to TRBJ1-1; TRBD1 matches 10 bases. The TCR was taken from a woman aged 18-30 years who had recovered from COVID-19. The CDR3 region is CASSYWDRGNAFF. The CDR3 coding sequence is TGTGCCAGCAGTTACTGGGACAGGGGTAACGCTTTCTTT.